The 17 T cell receptor beta chains below were found in one sample sequenced in a study of control samples from healthy donors and cancer patients. The protocol was immunoSEQ multiplex PCR, while the TCRdb copy is restricted to in-frame clones and leaves out a portion. The sample consists of 400,000 to 500,000 clones, more than 80% of them appearing once. Specimen: PBMCs. Source of these receptors: a man aged 35 to 55 with head and neck cancer.

The gene calls are TRBV6-5 and TRBJ1-4; D might be TRBD1 (5 bases). CDR1 and CDR2 from the germline V gene are MNHEY and SVGAGI. The CDR3 runs 15 residues. Between the trimmed V and J ends, which lost 6 bases and 0 bases, there was a span of 11 bases. The CDR3 loop reads CASRSDRATNEKLFF. The CDR3 region has the DNA TGTGCCAGCAGATCAGACAGAGCAACTAATGAAAAACTGTTTTTT.

The CDR3 spells CASSRTSVRGTYNEQFF. The CDR3 bases are TGCGCCAGCAGCCGGACTTCCGTGAGAGGGACCTACAATGAGCAGTTCTTC. The V gene is TRBV4-3, the J gene TRBJ2-1; D is possibly TRBD2 (5 bases). Trimming cost V 4 bases and J 2 bases, with 18 bases left between them. Germline V gives CDR1 LGHNA, CDR2 YSLEER. This CDR3 is built from 17 residues.

This rearrangement joins TRBV9 to TRBJ2-5; TRBD1 agrees at 10 bases. V lost 0 bases and J lost 1; bases outside the gene matches: 6. The CDR3 loop spans 17 amino acids. Germline V gene sequence: CDR1 SGDLS, CDR2 YYNGEE. Written as DNA, the CDR3 is TGTGCCAGCAGCGTAGGGGGACAGGGGCGCCTCCAAGAGACCCAGTACTTC. Protein: CASSVGGQGRLQETQYF.

V gene TRBV15 combines with J gene TRBJ2-5, with D perhaps TRBD2 (6 bases). CDR3 length: 18 residues. The germline V and J ends were trimmed by 1 base and 3 bases, with 21 bases remaining between them. Germline CDR1 reads LNHNV; CDR2 reads YYDKDF (reference sequence). The CDR3 DNA sequence: TGTGCCACCAGCAGAGTACCCTACGGGGTGGGGGGTAAAGAGACCCAGTACTTC. This encodes CATSRVPYGVGGKETQYF. Full variable domain (outside the CDR3, taken from reference TRBV15 and TRBJ2-5): DAMVIQNPRYQVTQFGKPVTLSCSQTLNHNVMYWYQQKSSQAPKLLFHYYDKDFNNEADTPDNFQSRRPNTSFCFLDIRSPGLGDTAMYLCATSRVPYGVGGKETQYFGPGTRLLVL.

V and J are TRBV27 and TRBJ2-6; TRBD1 matches 9 bases. CDR3 length: 17 residues. The J segment lost 0 bases and the V segment lost 5 bases, leaving 5 bases of the junction unmatched. Germline V CDR1 and CDR2: MNHEY, SMNVEV (reference sequence). The CDR3 DNA reads TGTGCCAGCAGTCTATGGACAGGGGACTCTGGGGCCAACGTCCTGACTTTC. Translating it yields CASSLWTGDSGANVLTF.

The chain uses TRBV5-4 and TRBJ2-7; D is ambiguous. The CDR3 has 15 amino acids. V was pared by 3 bases and J by 3 bases, with 16 bases between. Germline lookup yields CDR1 SGHNT and CDR2 YYREEE (reference sequence). The DNA for the CDR3 is TGTGCCAGCAGCTCAGGTCCGGGTCACTACTACGAGCAGTACTTC. This translates into CASSSGPGHYYEQYF.

CDR3 sequence: CSVERLAATDTQYF. The CDR3 region has the DNA TGCAGCGTTGAGAGACTAGCGGCGACAGATACGCAGTATTTT. The V gene is TRBV29-1, the J gene TRBJ2-3; TRBD2 matches at 9 bases. Germline CDR1 reads SQVTM; CDR2 reads ANQGSEA. Trimming cost V 3 bases and J 3 bases; bases outside gene matches: 4. There are 14 residues in the CDR3.

The rearrangement uses TRBV6-1 and TRBJ1-5, with 10 positions matching TRBD1. The CDR3 is 16 amino acids. V dropped 4 bases and J dropped 3; count of bases not matched to a gene: 6. CDR1 and CDR2 from the germline V gene are MNHNS and SASEGT. CDR3 residues: CASSAFGTGVNQPQHF. Here the CDR3 DNA reads TGTGCCAGCAGTGCCTTTGGGACAGGGGTCAATCAGCCCCAGCATTTT.

This chain uses TRBV5-1 with TRBJ1-2; 7 nucleotides agree with TRBD1. In germline, CDR1 is SGHRS, CDR2 YFSETQ. J was trimmed by 8 bases and V by 4 bases; bases with no gene match: 5. The CDR3 contains 12 residues. The CDR3 DNA is TGCGCCAGCAGCCTTGACAGGGACGGCTACACCTTC. This translates into CASSLDRDGYTF. The full variable domain, completed using reference TRBV5-1 and TRBJ1-2, is KAGVTQTPRYLIKTRGQQVTLSCSPISGHRSVSWYQQTPGQGLQFLFEYFSETQRNKGNFPGRFSGRQFSNSRSEMNVSTLELGDSALYLCASSLDRDGYTFGSGTRLTVV.

J is TRBJ1-2 and V is TRBV9; 11 bases map to TRBD1. CDR3 size: 15 residues. Losses at the gene ends were 2 bases for V and 4 bases for J; bases not matched to a gene: 4. CDR1 is SGDLS, CDR2 YYNGEE, per germline. The chain's CDR3 is CASSVTGQGVYGYTF. CDR3 bases: TGTGCCAGCAGCGTTACGGGACAGGGGGTCTATGGCTACACCTTC.

The J gene is TRBJ1-2, the V gene TRBV5-1; tentatively, D is TRBD1 (5 bases). Germline values: CDR1 SGHRS, CDR2 YFSETQ. This CDR3 has 16 amino acids. Trimming cost V 0 bases and J 4 bases, with 16 bases left between them. CDR3 region: CASSLDSGGSSYGYTF. In DNA form, the CDR3 reads TGCGCCAGCAGCTTGGATTCGGGGGGGAGTTCCTATGGCTACACCTTC.

The chain employs TRBV15 and TRBJ2-7; tentative D call: TRBD2 (5 bases). Germline CDR1 is LNHNV and CDR2 is YYDKDF (reference sequence). The CDR3 has 15 residues. Trimming took 0 bases from V and 6 from J, leaving 15 bases between them. CDR3 coding DNA: TGTGCCACCAGCAGAGATCTAGGGAGAACGGCCGAGCAGTACTTC. This codes for CATSRDLGRTAEQYF. The full variable domain, rest sourced from reference TRBV15 and TRBJ2-7, is DAMVIQNPRYQVTQFGKPVTLSCSQTLNHNVMYWYQQKSSQAPKLLFHYYDKDFNNEADTPDNFQSRRPNTSFCFLDIRSPGLGDTAMYLCATSRDLGRTAEQYFGPGTRLTVT.

This clone was seen a single time. The chain links TRBV7-2 to TRBJ2-1; D is undetermined. Trimming stripped 1 base from V and 1 base from J, with 8 bases between. Germline CDR1 SGHTA, CDR2 FQGNSA. The CDR3 has 15 amino acids. CDR3: CASSLGLGSYNEQFF. The CDR3 nucleotides are TGTGCCAGCAGCTTAGGGCTGGGGTCCTACAATGAGCAGTTCTTC.

This chain's CDR3 is CASSPMGGGQNSPLHF. CDR3 DNA: TGTGCCAGCAGCCCCATGGGGGGGGGCCAGAATTCACCCCTCCACTTT. The V gene is TRBV5-6, the J gene TRBJ1-6, with TRBD1 as a possible D gene (6 bases). The CDR3 consists of 16 residues. The germline V gene encodes CDR1 SGHDT and CDR2 YYEEEE. Trimming cost V 4 bases and J 7 bases, with 18 bases left between them.

This chain uses TRBV5-6 with TRBJ2-7; 9 bases map to TRBD1. Trimming removed 4 bases from V and 3 bases from J; junction bases left unmatched: 11. Germline CDR1 SGHDT, CDR2 YYEEEE. The CDR3 consists of 16 residues. The CDR3 reads CASSPPWKDRGYEQYF. Here the CDR3 DNA reads TGTGCCAGCAGCCCCCCTTGGAAGGACAGGGGCTACGAGCAGTACTTC.

This clone was picked up a small number of times. This chain links TRBV5-4 with TRBJ2-3, with 9 nucleotides matching TRBD2. V was pared by 4 bases and J by 0 bases, with 9 bases of the junction left unmatched. The V gene's germline CDR1 is SGHNT and CDR2 YYREEE (reference sequence). The CDR3 spans 17 residues. CDR3 residues: CASSARLAALSTDTQYF. The DNA for the CDR3 is TGTGCCAGCAGCGCCCGACTAGCGGCCCTTAGCACAGATACGCAGTATTTT.

This clone was detected only once. The V and J genes are TRBV5-4 and TRBJ1-2, with 7 positions matching TRBD1. The CDR3 length is 16 residues. Germline CDR1 and CDR2: SGHNT and YYREEE (reference sequence). V was pared by 4 bases and J by 3 bases, with 12 bases of the junction left unmatched. CDR3 coding DNA: TGTGCCAGCAGCGACTATAGGGGGCGGTCGCACTATGGCTACACCTTC. Its translation: CASSDYRGRSHYGYTF. The full variable domain, with the rest looked up from reference TRBV5-4 and TRBJ1-2, is ETGVTQSPTHLIKTRGQQVTLRCSSQSGHNTVSWYQQALGQGPQFIFQYYREEENGRGNFPPRFSGLQFPNYSSELNVNALELDDSALYLCASSDYRGRSHYGYTFGSGTRLTVV.